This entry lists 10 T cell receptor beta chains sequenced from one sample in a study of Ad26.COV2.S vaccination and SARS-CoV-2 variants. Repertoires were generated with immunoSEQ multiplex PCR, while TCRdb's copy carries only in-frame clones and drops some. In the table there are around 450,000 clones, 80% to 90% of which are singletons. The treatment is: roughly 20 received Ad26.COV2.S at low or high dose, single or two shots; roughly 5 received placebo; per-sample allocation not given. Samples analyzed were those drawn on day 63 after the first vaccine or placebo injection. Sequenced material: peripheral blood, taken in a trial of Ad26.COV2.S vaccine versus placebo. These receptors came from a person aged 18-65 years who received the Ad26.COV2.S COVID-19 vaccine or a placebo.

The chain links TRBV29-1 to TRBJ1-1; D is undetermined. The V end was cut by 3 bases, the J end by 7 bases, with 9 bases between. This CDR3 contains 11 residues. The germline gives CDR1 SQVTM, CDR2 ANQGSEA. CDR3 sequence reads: CSVDLSIEAFF. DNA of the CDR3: TGCAGCGTTGATTTGTCGATTGAAGCTTTCTTT.

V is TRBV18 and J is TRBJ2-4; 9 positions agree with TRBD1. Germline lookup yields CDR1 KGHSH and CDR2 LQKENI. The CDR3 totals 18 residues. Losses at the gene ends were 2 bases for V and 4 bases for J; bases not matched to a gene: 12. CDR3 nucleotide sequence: TGTGCCAGCTCACCAAGCCCCCCAGGACAGGGGTCAAAAAACATTCAGTACTTC. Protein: CASSPSPPGQGSKNIQYF.

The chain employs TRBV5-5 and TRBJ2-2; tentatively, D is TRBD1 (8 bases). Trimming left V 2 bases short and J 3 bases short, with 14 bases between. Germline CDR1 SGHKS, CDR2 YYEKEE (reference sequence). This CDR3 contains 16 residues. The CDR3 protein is CASSFRTGRDTGELFF. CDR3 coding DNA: TGTGCCAGCAGCTTCAGGACAGGGAGGGACACCGGGGAGCTGTTTTTT.

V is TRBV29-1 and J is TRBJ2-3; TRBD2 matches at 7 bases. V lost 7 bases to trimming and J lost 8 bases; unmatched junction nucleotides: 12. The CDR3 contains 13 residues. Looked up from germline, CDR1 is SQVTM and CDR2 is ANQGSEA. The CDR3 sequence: CSAWTSLGSTQYF. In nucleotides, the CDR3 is TGCAGCGCCTGGACTAGTCTGGGGAGTACGCAGTATTTT.

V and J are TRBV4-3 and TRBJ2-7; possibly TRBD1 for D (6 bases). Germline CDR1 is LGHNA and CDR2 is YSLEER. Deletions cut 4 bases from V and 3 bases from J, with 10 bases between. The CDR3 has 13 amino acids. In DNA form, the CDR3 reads TGCGCCAGCAGCCCCAAGGGGGACTACGAGCAGTACTTC. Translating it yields CASSPKGDYEQYF.

The CDR3 coding sequence is TGTGCCTGGAGTGTTACTAGCGTGATGGAGACCCAGTACTTC. Encoded protein: CAWSVTSVMETQYF. The chain employs TRBV30 and TRBJ2-5; 7 bases line up with TRBD2. CDR1 is GTSNPN, CDR2 SVGIG, per germline (reference sequence). The ends lost 0 bases at V and 5 bases at J; junction bases unmatched: 6. This CDR3 spans 14 amino acids. The whole variable domain, remainder taken from reference TRBV30 and TRBJ2-5, is SQTIHQWPATLVQPVGSPLSLECTVEGTSNPNLYWYRQAAGRGLQLLFYSVGIGQISSEVPQNLSASRPQDRQFILSSKKLLLSDSGFYLCAWSVTSVMETQYFGPGTRLLVL.

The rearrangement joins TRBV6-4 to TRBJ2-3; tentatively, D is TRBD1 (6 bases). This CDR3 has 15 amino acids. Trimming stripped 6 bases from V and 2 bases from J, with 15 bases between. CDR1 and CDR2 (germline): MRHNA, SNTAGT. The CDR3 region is CASSPLQGPTDTQYF. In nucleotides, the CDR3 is TGTGCCAGCAGCCCACTACAGGGCCCCACAGATACGCAGTATTTT.

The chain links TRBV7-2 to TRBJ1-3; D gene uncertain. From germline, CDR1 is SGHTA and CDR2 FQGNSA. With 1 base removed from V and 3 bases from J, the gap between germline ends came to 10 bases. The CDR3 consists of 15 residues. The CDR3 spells CASSLGDIVGNTIYF. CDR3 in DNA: TGTGCCAGCAGCTTAGGTGACATAGTTGGAAACACCATATATTTT.

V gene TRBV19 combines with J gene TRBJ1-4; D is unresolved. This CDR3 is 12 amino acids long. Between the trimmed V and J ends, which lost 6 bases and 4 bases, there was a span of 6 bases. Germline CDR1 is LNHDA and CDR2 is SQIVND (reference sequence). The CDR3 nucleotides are TGTGCCAGTAGGCACTTTAATGAAAAACTGTTTTTT. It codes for CASRHFNEKLFF.

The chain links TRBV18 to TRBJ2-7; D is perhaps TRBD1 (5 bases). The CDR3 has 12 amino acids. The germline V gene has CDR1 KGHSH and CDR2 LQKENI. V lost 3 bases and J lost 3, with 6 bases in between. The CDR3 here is CASSPGRYEQYF. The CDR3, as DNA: TGTGCCAGCTCACCGGGGCGCTACGAGCAGTACTTC.